The rows below give T cell receptor beta chains drawn from one sample of a study of neurological immune-mediated disorders. One entry per CDR3 protein, called by TCRdb with MiXCR from the 5' RACE reads. Seen here are approximately 30,000 distinct CDR3 sequences, over 20% observed once, and the top ten hold about a sixth. Sequenced input: PBMCs. Receptors originate from a woman aged 55-75 years in good health. Each CDR3 is given with its conserved first and last residue. D genes are given only for firm matches. Expanded clones are given a class, and other clones once, few, many or no size at all.

j_gene | d_gene | abundance | v_gene | CDR3nt | CDR3aa
TRBJ2-6 | NA | many | TRBV7-9 | TGTGCCAGCAGCTCTGGGTGGGCCGCTGGGGCCAACGTCCTGACTTTC | CASSSGWAAGANVLTF
TRBJ2-3 | NA | many | TRBV6-2/TRBV6-3 | TGTGCCAGCAGTTCTGGGGTATATACGCAGTATTTT | CASSSGVYTQYF
TRBJ2-5 | TRBD1 | many | TRBV7-3 | TGTGCCAGCAGCCGACAGGGGGCCCCTCAAGAGACCCAGTACTTC | CASSRQGAPQETQYF
TRBJ1-4 | NA | many | TRBV20-1 | TGCAGTGCTATACCCGGGGCGGCTGGGGAAAAACTGTTTTTT | CSAIPGAAGEKLFF
TRBJ2-3 | NA | medium-sized | TRBV10-2 | TGCGCCAGCACTCGGGCGTCCGCAGATACGCAGTATTTT | CASTRASADTQYF
TRBJ2-7 | TRBD2 | once | TRBV6-5 | TGTACCAGCAGCGGCGGGGGGACCTCTTACGAGCAGTACTTC | CTSSGGGTSYEQYF
TRBJ2-5 | NA | NA | TRBV29-1 | TGCAGCGTCTGGACATACGTAGAGACCCAGTACTTC | CSVWTYVETQYF
TRBJ1-1 | NA | NA | TRBV5-1 | TGCGCCAGCAGCTTGTCTGCAGGGGTTGGTGAAGCTTTCTTT | CASSLSAGVGEAFF
TRBJ2-5 | NA | many | TRBV7-8 | TGTGCCAGCAGCTTAGCAGTCTCTAGGGTGGAGACCCAGTACTTC | CASSLAVSRVETQYF
TRBJ1-2 | NA | NA | TRBV20-1 | TGCAGTGCTTCGGACTATGGCTACACCTTC | CSASDYGYTF
TRBJ1-1 | TRBD1 | once | TRBV19 | TGTGCCAGTAGTCCTACCCTGGGACAGGGGTGGAGCACTGAAGCTTTATTT | CASSPTLGQGWSTEALF
TRBJ1-5 | NA | many | TRBV5-1 | TGCGCCAGCAGCTGGGGGGACAGCAATCAGCCCCAGCATTTT | CASSWGDSNQPQHF
TRBJ2-2 | TRBD2 | many | TRBV6-4 | TGTGCCAGCAGTAAACTAGCGGAAGCAGGTCACACCGGGGAGCTGTTTTTT | CASSKLAEAGHTGELFF
TRBJ1-6 | NA | many | TRBV7-2 | TGTGCCAGCAGCGGGGGGGGGGGAGGCTCACCCCTCCACTTT | CASSGGGGGSPLHF
TRBJ1-6 | TRBD1 | many | TRBV5-1 | TGCGCCAGCAGCTTAGCCGGGACAGCCCTTAATTCACCCCTCCACTTT | CASSLAGTALNSPLHF
TRBJ2-1 | TRBD2 | many | TRBV6-4 | TGTGCCAGCAGTGAGCAGGCTAGCGGTCATGGATACAATGAGCAGTTCTTC | CASSEQASGHGYNEQFF
TRBJ2-6 | NA | NA | TRBV11-3 | TGTGCCAGCAGCTCGGGCGCTGGGGCCAACGTCCTGACTTTC | CASSSGAGANVLTF
TRBJ2-5 | TRBD1 | NA | TRBV6-5 | TGTGCCAGCAGTTGGGACAGGGGGAAAGAGACCCAGTACTTC | CASSWDRGKETQYF
TRBJ2-5 | NA | NA | TRBV12-3/TRBV12-4 | TGTGCCAGCAGTTTACTTGTCGGGAACGGCCAAGAGACCCAGTACTTC | CASSLLVGNGQETQYF
TRBJ2-5 | TRBD2 | many | TRBV5-1 | TGCGCCAGCAGCTCTAAGACTAGCGGTATTCAAGAGACCCAGTACTTC | CASSSKTSGIQETQYF
TRBJ2-7 | NA | NA | TRBV7-3 | TGTGCCAGCAGCTTAACACAGGGAGGTGAGCAGTACTTC | CASSLTQGGEQYF
TRBJ2-2 | TRBD2 | many | TRBV28 | TGTGCCAGCAGCGTGACTAGCACGCCCGGGGAGCTGTTTTTT | CASSVTSTPGELFF
TRBJ2-2 | TRBD2 | many | TRBV4-1 | TGCGCCAGCAGCCAAGCCGGGGGGAAGTCCGGGGAGCTGTTTTTT | CASSQAGGKSGELFF
TRBJ2-7 | NA | NA | TRBV20-1 | TGCAGTGCTAGTCTCCAAGGCTGGGGCGAGCAGTACTTC | CSASLQGWGEQYF
TRBJ1-2 | NA | many | TRBV28 | TGCGCGATGGGGGGAGAGCCCTATGGCTACACCTTC | CAMGGEPYGYTF
TRBJ2-7 | TRBD1 | many | TRBV5-1 | TGCGCCAGCAGCCCGGCCGGGACAGTCTACGAGCAGTACTTC | CASSPAGTVYEQYF
TRBJ2-6 | NA | many | TRBV27 | TGTGCCAGCAGTTTAGACAGCACTAACTCTGGGGCCAACGTCCTGACTTTC | CASSLDSTNSGANVLTF
TRBJ1-5 | NA | many | TRBV15 | TGTGCCACCAGCAGAGACCCTGGGGGGGGTCAGCCCCAGCATTTT | CATSRDPGGGQPQHF
TRBJ2-7 | NA | many | TRBV28 | TGTGCCAGCAGTTCCCGGGCCTTTCAGCAGTACTTC | CASSSRAFQQYF
TRBJ2-3 | TRBD2 | many | TRBV7-2 | TGTGCCAGCAGCTTAAAAGGCGGGAGAGCAGATACGCAGTATTTT | CASSLKGGRADTQYF
TRBJ2-2 | NA | many | TRBV4-3 | TGCGCCAGCAGCCAAGATGCAGGGATAGGGAGGGAGCTGTTTTTT | CASSQDAGIGRELFF
TRBJ2-7 | NA | few | TRBV5-1 | TGCGCCAGCAGCTTGCCAGGGACCTACGAGCAGTACTTC | CASSLPGTYEQYF
TRBJ2-1 | NA | many | TRBV15 | TGTGCCACCAGCAGTTTGTTGGGCTCCTACAATGAGCAGTTCTTC | CATSSLLGSYNEQFF
TRBJ2-1 | NA | many | TRBV29-1 | TGCAGCGTTGAACCGTATGGCTCCTACAATGAGCAGTTCTTC | CSVEPYGSYNEQFF
TRBJ2-7 | NA | many | TRBV7-9 | TGTGCCAGCAGCTTTGTGGGGGCGAGCGAGCAGTACTTC | CASSFVGASEQYF
TRBJ2-1 | TRBD2 | many | TRBV24-1 | TGTGCCACCGGGGGACTAGCGGGACCCAATGTAGATGAGCAGTTCTTC | CATGGLAGPNVDEQFF
TRBJ1-5 | TRBD1 | NA | TRBV30 | TGTGCCTGGAGTCGAAGACAGGGGAGTCCCAATCAGCCCCAGCATTTT | CAWSRRQGSPNQPQHF
TRBJ2-7 | TRBD1 | many | TRBV6-5 | TGTGCCAGCAGCAAAGGGACAGGGGTGGGGGAGCAGTACTTC | CASSKGTGVGEQYF
TRBJ2-3 | NA | many | TRBV29-1 | TGCAGCGTTGATAGGGGGGCTGATACGCAGTATTTT | CSVDRGADTQYF
TRBJ1-5 | TRBD1 | many | TRBV28 | TGTGCCAGCAGAAAATCGACAGGGGGCCCGACTCAGCCCCAGCATTTT | CASRKSTGGPTQPQHF
TRBJ2-1 | TRBD2 | once | TRBV4-2 | TGTGCCAGCAGCCACGGCCCGGGACTAGCGGGAGAATTTGAGCAGTTCTTC | CASSHGPGLAGEFEQFF
TRBJ2-5 | TRBD2 | many | TRBV9 | TGTGCCAGCAGCCCGCGGGGGGGCCAAGAAGAGACCCAGTACTTC | CASSPRGGQEETQYF
TRBJ1-4 | TRBD1 | many | TRBV20-1 | TGCAGTGCTAGAGATACAGGGGGCGGTGAAAAACTGTTTTTT | CSARDTGGGEKLFF
TRBJ2-5 | NA | NA | TRBV7-9 | TGTGCCAGCAGCCCCAAGGGACCGGAGACCCAGTACTTC | CASSPKGPETQYF
TRBJ2-3 | TRBD2 | many | TRBV29-1 | TGCAGCTCAACCTCTAGCGGGGTAAGGACAGATACGCAGTATTTT | CSSTSSGVRTDTQYF
TRBJ2-7 | TRBD2 | many | TRBV7-2 | TGTGCCAGCAGCCCCGGAGCTAGCGGGAGGACGACCCTCTACGAGCAGTACTTC | CASSPGASGRTTLYEQYF
TRBJ2-5 | NA | many | TRBV5-1 | TGCGCCAGCAACACAGACCAAGAGACCCAGTACTTC | CASNTDQETQYF
TRBJ2-5 | NA | NA | TRBV3-1 | TGTGCCAGCAGCCAAGGCCCAGGAGAGACCCAGTACTTC | CASSQGPGETQYF
TRBJ2-3 | TRBD2 | many | TRBV7-2 | TGTGCCAGCAGCTTGGGACTAGCGGGAGGGTCAGATACGCAGTATTTT | CASSLGLAGGSDTQYF
TRBJ1-2 | NA | many | TRBV5-5 | TGTGCCAGCGACCTAGACGGCTATGGCTACACCTTC | CASDLDGYGYTF
TRBJ2-3 | NA | many | TRBV7-2 | TGTGCCAGCAGCTTTCCGAACACAGATACGCAGTATTTT | CASSFPNTDTQYF
TRBJ2-7 | TRBD1 | many | TRBV7-2 | TGTGCCAGCAGCTTAGGGGCCGGGACAGGGCAGCGAGAGCAGTACTTC | CASSLGAGTGQREQYF
TRBJ2-1 | NA | many | TRBV5-1 | TGCGCCAGCAGCTTGGTAGCAGGGGCCAATGAGCAGTTCTTC | CASSLVAGANEQFF
TRBJ2-4 | TRBD1 | many | TRBV29-1 | TGCAGCGTTGAACCGGGACAGGGAAACATTCAGTACTTC | CSVEPGQGNIQYF
TRBJ1-2 | TRBD1 | many | TRBV4-1 | TGCGCCAGCAGCCCCACTATGGACAGGGATAGCTACACCTTC | CASSPTMDRDSYTF